The 25 T cell receptor beta chains given below trace back to one sample, sequenced in a study of shared T cell receptors in the human thymus (dated by TCRdb to 2020 to 2022). The library was made by the immunoSEQ multiplex PCR assay. The table was pulled from immuneACCESS by TCRdb, which kept in-frame rearrangements only. Such tables lose some clones; where checked, under half of the loss comes from unresolved V genes, and the rest has no known cause. Here the sample has 700,000 to 750,000 clones; approximately 85% occur a single time. Of the sample, around 0.0099% falls within the top ten clones. Another study also made use of these data, one on human thymus T cells.

Material for sequencing was thymocytes. The source is a girl under three years old with a congenital heart defect. Donor details come from another sample of the same person, matched by shared clones.

V usage is TRBV28 and J usage is TRBJ2-2, with TRBD1 as a possible D gene (6 bases). V was cut by 4 bases and J by 7 bases, with 19 bases left in between. The CDR3 sequence is 16 residues long. The V gene's germline CDR1 is MDHEN and CDR2 SYDVKM. CDR3 DNA sequence: TGTGCCAGCAGTTCCCGGGACACCTGGCACGGCGGGGAGCTGTTTTTT. Its translation: CASSSRDTWHGGELFF.

Only one count was recorded for this clone. The chain employs TRBV5-6 and TRBJ2-7, with D possibly being TRBD1 (5 bases). Germline CDR1 is SGHDT and CDR2 is YYEEEE. Trimming removed 4 bases from V and 0 bases from J, with 17 bases in between. CDR3 length: 16 residues. In nucleotides, the CDR3 is TGTGCCAGCAGCGTACGTGGTGTGGGGCACTCCTACGAGCAGTACTTC. As protein: CASSVRGVGHSYEQYF.

The chain couples TRBV5-1 to TRBJ1-2, with 8 bases fitting TRBD1. This CDR3 spans 13 amino acids. The junction had 7 bases not matched to a gene; V was cut back by 3 bases and J by 9 bases. Per germline, CDR1 SGHRS and CDR2 YFSETQ. Here the CDR3 DNA reads TGCGCCAGCAGCTCTGGACAGGGTCATCGCTACACCTTC. Protein: CASSSGQGHRYTF. Full variable domain (rest looked up from reference TRBV5-1 and TRBJ1-2): KAGVTQTPRYLIKTRGQQVTLSCSPISGHRSVSWYQQTPGQGLQFLFEYFSETQRNKGNFPGRFSGRQFSNSRSEMNVSTLELGDSALYLCASSSGQGHRYTFGSGTRLTVV.

The J gene is TRBJ1-2, the V gene TRBV9; D perhaps matches TRBD1 (6 bases). The CDR3 is made up of 15 amino acids. Germline V CDR1 and CDR2: SGDLS, YYNGEE. Deletions cut 3 bases from V and 8 bases from J, with 20 bases between. CDR3 loop: CASSDRRMGAEGYTF. As DNA, the CDR3 is TGTGCCAGCAGCGACCGTCGTATGGGGGCTGAGGGCTACACCTTC.

CDR3 loop: CASSLTAGARRTDTQYF. The CDR3 nucleotides are TGTGCCAGCAGCCTGACGGCGGGGGCTCGACGCACAGATACGCAGTATTTT. V usage is TRBV7-9 and J usage is TRBJ2-3, with D tentatively TRBD2 (7 bases). With 5 bases removed from V and 1 base from J, the gap between germline ends came to 19 bases. Germline lookup yields CDR1 SEHNR and CDR2 FQNEAQ (reference sequence). CDR3 length equals 17 residues.

This clone was counted a single time. The gene calls are TRBV11-2 and TRBJ2-7, with TRBD1 matching over 10 bases. This CDR3 is 18 amino acids long. V lost 4 bases and J lost 7; bases outside the gene matches: 19. Germline V CDR1 and CDR2: SGHAT, FQNNGV. In DNA form, the CDR3 reads TGTGCCAGCAGCTCCCAAACCCGGGACAGGGGCATAGGAGGGGAGCAGTACTTC. Its protein product is CASSSQTRDRGIGGEQYF.

The chain joins TRBV5-6 to TRBJ1-2; no reliable D call. Germline V lookup: CDR1 SGHDT, CDR2 YYEEEE. The CDR3 is made up of 13 amino acids. The germline V and J ends were trimmed by 1 base and 6 bases, with 10 bases remaining between them. CDR3 loop: CASSLFVGNGYTF. DNA for the CDR3: TGTGCCAGCAGCTTGTTTGTCGGGAATGGCTACACCTTC. Looking up the rest from reference TRBV5-6 and TRBJ1-2 gives the full variable domain: DAGVTQSPTHLIKTRGQQVTLRCSPKSGHDTVSWYQQALGQGPQFIFQYYEEEERQRGNFPDRFSGHQFPNYSSELNVNALLLGDSALYLCASSLFVGNGYTFGSGTRLTVV.

CDR3 sequence reads: CAIGRQGLAGGPRELFF. The DNA of the CDR3 is TGTGCCATCGGGAGGCAGGGACTAGCGGGGGGGCCCCGGGAGCTGTTTTTT. The V and J genes are TRBV10-3 and TRBJ2-2, with 16 bases lining up with TRBD2. V lost 8 bases to trimming and J lost 9 bases; unmatched junction nucleotides: 12. This CDR3 region has 17 residues. Looked up from germline, CDR1 is ENHRY and CDR2 is SYGVKD.

The chain combines TRBV29-1 with TRBJ1-1; D gene uncertain. Germline V gene lookup returns CDR1 SQVTM and CDR2 ANQGSEA. The CDR3 is 13 residues long. The CDR3 loop is CAAGLGMNTEAFF. The CDR3 coding sequence is TGCGCGGCGGGTCTTGGGATGAACACTGAAGCTTTCTTT.

The V gene is TRBV27, the J gene TRBJ2-5; 14 bases map to TRBD2. Trimming cost V 2 bases and J 5 bases; bases outside gene matches: 4. This CDR3 contains 16 residues. Germline V gene data show CDR1 as MNHEY and CDR2 as SMNVEV (reference sequence). CDR3 sequence (DNA): TGTGCCAGCAGTTTAAAGGGACTAGCGGGGGAGGAGACCCAGTACTTC. It encodes CASSLKGLAGEETQYF.

The chain carries TRBV5-1 and TRBJ2-3, with 7 bases that match TRBD1. CDR3 length: 13 residues. Unmatched junction bases numbered 3, after V lost 8 bases and J lost 0 bases. CDR1 is SGHRS, CDR2 YFSETQ, per germline. The DNA for the CDR3 is TGCGCCAGTCGACAGGGTAGCACAGATACGCAGTATTTT. Its translation is CASRQGSTDTQYF.

The chain links TRBV6-1 to TRBJ2-2; 10 bases map to TRBD1. The CDR3 consists of 18 residues. Germline V gene data show CDR1 as MNHNS and CDR2 as SASEGT. The trim removed 1 base at V and 3 bases at J, leaving 8 bases unmatched. The CDR3 loop reads CASSEEGEGTGDTGELFF. The CDR3 nucleotides are TGTGCCAGCAGTGAAGAAGGGGAGGGGACAGGGGACACCGGGGAGCTGTTTTTT.

This clone was seen only once. The J gene is TRBJ2-7, the V gene TRBV19; a possible D gene is TRBD2 (5 bases). Between the trimmed V and J ends, which lost 5 bases and 5 bases, there was a span of 16 bases. Germline assignment: CDR1 LNHDA and CDR2 SQIVND (reference sequence). The CDR3 spans 14 residues. CDR3 sequence: CASSVNRESNEQYF. The CDR3 DNA follows: TGTGCCAGTAGTGTGAACCGGGAATCCAACGAGCAGTACTTC. Full variable domain (rest looked up from reference TRBV19 and TRBJ2-7): DGGITQSPKYLFRKEGQNVTLSCEQNLNHDAMYWYRQDPGQGLRLIYYSQIVNDFQKGDIAEGYSVSREKKESFPLTVTSAQKNPTAFYLCASSVNRESNEQYFGPGTRLTVT.

The gene calls are TRBV15 and TRBJ1-6; D perhaps matches TRBD1 (5 bases). V lost 5 bases and J lost 9, with 11 bases in between. CDR3 length equals 13 residues. CDR1 is LNHNV and CDR2 is YYDKDF in the germline V gene (reference sequence). This CDR3 is CATSAYTGSPLHF. CDR3 in DNA: TGTGCCACCAGCGCCTACACAGGTTCACCCCTCCACTTT. The full variable domain, in which reference TRBV15 and TRBJ1-6 provide the parts outside the CDR3, is DAMVIQNPRYQVTQFGKPVTLSCSQTLNHNVMYWYQQKSSQAPKLLFHYYDKDFNNEADTPDNFQSRRPNTSFCFLDIRSPGLGDTAMYLCATSAYTGSPLHFGNGTRLTVT.

This clone was picked up one time. The chain joins TRBV4-3 to TRBJ2-4; the match to TRBD1 covers 7 bases. After removal of 0 bases from V and 9 bases from J, the junction contained 11 bases not matched to a gene. CDR3 size: 16 residues. Germline loops: CDR1 LGHNA, CDR2 YSLEER. CDR3 in amino acids: CASSQERLKGATIQYF. CDR3 nucleotides: TGCGCCAGCAGCCAAGAACGGCTCAAGGGGGCGACCATTCAGTACTTC.

This clone was recorded only once. The chain has TRBV5-4 and TRBJ2-7, with 10 bases aligning to TRBD2. The germline V gene has CDR1 SGHNT and CDR2 YYREEE (reference sequence). The trim removed 0 bases at V and 4 bases at J, leaving 4 bases unmatched. The CDR3 spans 15 residues. CDR3 bases: TGTGCCAGCAGCTTGGAAACTAGCGGGGCTTACGAGCAGTACTTC. It translates to CASSLETSGAYEQYF.

The chain links TRBV9 to TRBJ1-4, with no clear D. Trimming left V 0 bases short and J 6 bases short, with 12 bases between. CDR3 size: 15 residues. Germline V lookup: CDR1 SGDLS, CDR2 YYNGEE. The CDR3 loop is CASSVAVSADEKLFF. CDR3 DNA: TGTGCCAGCAGCGTAGCAGTTTCCGCGGATGAAAAACTGTTTTTT.

This clone was counted between two and nine times. The chain joins TRBV7-2 to TRBJ1-4; no reliable D call. This CDR3 is 18 amino acids long. Germline V lookup: CDR1 SGHTA, CDR2 FQGNSA. The V end was cut by 0 bases, the J end by 0 bases, with 14 bases between. The CDR3 loop is CASSLAPRLLPTNEKLFF. The CDR3 DNA is TGTGCCAGCAGCTTAGCCCCAAGACTATTACCAACTAATGAAAAACTGTTTTTT.

The chain carries TRBV10-1 and TRBJ2-7; D is ambiguous. Germline values: CDR1 WNHNN, CDR2 SYGVQD (reference sequence). The ends were cut back, 6 bases at V and 2 bases at J, with 11 bases in the middle. The CDR3 loop spans 13 amino acids. This CDR3 is CASSHAGTYEQYF. CDR3 coding DNA: TGCGCCAGCAGCCACGCAGGAACCTACGAGCAGTACTTC.

The chain joins TRBV5-1 to TRBJ2-1, with D maybe TRBD2 (6 bases). The CDR3 spans 13 residues. V gave up 0 bases and J gave up 6 bases, with 7 bases separating them. CDR1 and CDR2 from the germline V gene are SGHRS and YFSETQ. The CDR3 region is CASSLGSGNEQFF. CDR3 nucleotides: TGCGCCAGCAGCTTGGGTAGCGGCAATGAGCAGTTCTTC.

The chain carries TRBV4-1 and TRBJ1-1; no reliable D call. The CDR3 runs 11 residues. The V gene lost 7 bases and the J gene lost 1 base, with 4 bases spanning the gap. Germline V CDR1 and CDR2: MGHRA, YSYEKL. The CDR3 spells CASTGNTEAFF. The CDR3, as DNA: TGCGCCAGCACCGGGAACACTGAAGCTTTCTTT.

The chain recombines TRBV4-1 with TRBJ1-1; a possible D gene is TRBD1 (6 bases). The CDR3 is made up of 18 amino acids. Looked up from germline, CDR1 is MGHRA and CDR2 is YSYEKL. V was clipped by 4 bases and J by 0 bases, with 21 bases between them. The CDR3 nucleotides are TGCGCCAGCAGCCCGGACAGAGGTCTGGCTGCGATGAACACTGAAGCTTTCTTT. It is translated as CASSPDRGLAAMNTEAFF.

The chain uses TRBV7-2 and TRBJ1-3; D remains ambiguous. The CDR3 contains 16 residues. The ends were cut back, 4 bases at V and 4 bases at J, with 17 bases in the middle. CDR1 SGHTA and CDR2 FQGNSA come from the germline V gene. For the CDR3, the DNA is TGTGCCAGCAGCTCCCTGGGAGGGTTGGGGGGAAACACCATATATTTT. It codes for CASSSLGGLGGNTIYF.

The chain has TRBV19 and TRBJ1-1, with D possibly matching TRBD1 (5 bases). CDR3 length: 16 amino acids. The germline gives CDR1 LNHDA, CDR2 SQIVND (reference sequence). Trimming removed 5 bases at V and 0 bases at J, with 16 bases between. CDR3: CASSAGGQDMNTEAFF. In DNA, the CDR3 is TGTGCCAGTAGTGCGGGAGGGCAGGACATGAACACTGAAGCTTTCTTT.

V usage is TRBV5-8 and J usage is TRBJ2-7, with 7 bases lining up with TRBD1. Germline assignment: CDR1 SGHTS and CDR2 YDEGEE. V lost 4 bases and J lost 0; bases outside the gene matches: 10. The CDR3 has 16 amino acids. This CDR3 reads CASSSYRGDASYEQYF. The DNA for the CDR3 is TGTGCCAGCAGCAGTTACAGGGGAGACGCCTCCTACGAGCAGTACTTC.